This is a list of T cell receptor beta chains from one sample in a study of cytomegalovirus exposure and HLA in healthy donors. Here immunoSEQ multiplex PCR was the method, and the copy in TCRdb shows in-frame clones only, minus some. The table includes under 90,000 clones, less than 80% detected once. The sample comprised PBMCs. Receptor source: a woman between 40 and 50 years old in good health and CMV-seronegative. Both conserved end residues are part of each CDR3. D genes are given only for firm matches. Only some rows state a clone size, as once, few, many or a class for expanded clones.

NA	NA	TRBV9	15	TRBJ1-1	TGTGCCAGCAGCCTACGGACAGAGATGAACACTGAAGCTTTCTTT	CASSLRTEMNTEAFF
few	NA	TRBV2	14	TRBJ2-3	TGTGCCAGCAGTGCGGCGGGTAGCACAGATACGCAGTATTTT	CASSAAGSTDTQYF
NA	NA	TRBV6-1	16	TRBJ1-5	TGTGCCAGCAGTGCCCAGGGGACGACAGGCAATCAGCCCCAGCATTTT	CASSAQGTTGNQPQHF
few	TRBD2	TRBV6-5	13	TRBJ2-2	TGTGCCAGCCGCGGGAGGGCCAGCGGGGAGCTGTTTTTT	CASRGRASGELFF
NA	TRBD1	TRBV19	16	TRBJ2-1	TGTGCCAGTAGTAAGCTAACAGGGGGCTCCTACAATGAGCAGTTCTTC	CASSKLTGGSYNEQFF
NA	TRBD1	TRBV5-6	16	TRBJ2-5	TGTGCCAGCAGCTACGGTACAGGGGGCTTACAAGAGACCCAGTACTTC	CASSYGTGGLQETQYF
few	TRBD2	TRBV7-2	16	TRBJ2-2	TGTGCCAGCAGCCCATCTAGCGGGGGGACCACCGGGGAGCTGTTTTTT	CASSPSSGGTTGELFF
once	TRBD2	TRBV9	15	TRBJ2-3	TGTGCCAGCAGCACACGCGGGGGGCCGACAGATACGCAGTATTTT	CASSTRGGPTDTQYF
NA	TRBD2	TRBV6-1	15	TRBJ2-1	TGTGCCAGCAGTGAAAATCGCGGGAGCTTTACTGAGCAGTTCTTC	CASSENRGSFTEQFF
NA	TRBD1	TRBV7-2	15	TRBJ2-7	TGTGCCAGCAGCTTAACCCGGGACAGGTCCCACGAGCAGTACTTC	CASSLTRDRSHEQYF
few	NA	TRBV11-2	15	TRBJ1-1	TGTGCCAGCAGCTTAGTCAGGGAACGGAACACTGAAGCTTTCTTT	CASSLVRERNTEAFF
NA	NA	TRBV29-1	14	TRBJ2-1	TGCAGCGTCTCGCTCCAAGGCAGGGTCAATGAGCAGTTCTTC	CSVSLQGRVNEQFF
NA	NA	TRBV11-2	14	TRBJ1-2	TGTGCCAGCAGCAGTGTACAGGGAACCTCCAGCTACACCTTC	CASSSVQGTSSYTF
NA	NA	TRBV6-1	15	TRBJ2-7	TGTGCCAGCACCAATCGCCGGGTCCGTCCCGACGAGCAGTACTTC	CASTNRRVRPDEQYF
NA	TRBD2	TRBV12-5	15	TRBJ2-5	TGTGCTAGTGGTTTGGGCCTAGCGGGAGAAGAGACCCAGTACTTC	CASGLGLAGEETQYF
few	NA	TRBV9	12	TRBJ1-1	TGTGCCAGCAGCGTAGCGGGAACTGAAGCTTTCTTT	CASSVAGTEAFF
NA	TRBD2	TRBV30	14	TRBJ2-7	TGTGCCTGGACAGCGGGGGGGGCCTCCTACGAGCAGTACTTC	CAWTAGGASYEQYF
NA	TRBD1	TRBV30	15	TRBJ2-7	TGTGCCTGGAGTGTAAACAGGGACAGCGCCTACGAGCAGTACTTC	CAWSVNRDSAYEQYF
NA	TRBD2	TRBV7-2	18	TRBJ2-3	TGTGCCAGCAGCTTAGCGCCCGTCTCTAGCGGGAGACCAGATACGCAGTATTTT	CASSLAPVSSGRPDTQYF
NA	NA	TRBV6-5	11	TRBJ2-3	TGTGCCAGCAGTCGGGACAAGGAGAGGTATTTT	CASSRDKERYF
NA	NA	TRBV19	15	TRBJ2-5	TGTGCCAGTAGCGTTCTAGCAGGAGTCGGAAAGACCCAGTACTTC	CASSVLAGVGKTQYF
few	TRBD1	TRBV19	16	TRBJ1-3	TGTGCCAGTAGTCTCCAGACAGGGACCGTCGGAAACACCATATATTTT	CASSLQTGTVGNTIYF
few	NA	TRBV6-5	15	TRBJ2-2	TGTGCCAGCAGAACAGGGATCGGGAACACCGGGGAGCTGTTTTTT	CASRTGIGNTGELFF
NA	NA	TRBV30	13	TRBJ1-2	TGTGCCTGGAGTAAGGCGGGGGCCTATGGCTACACCTTC	CAWSKAGAYGYTF
few	TRBD2	TRBV5-1	16	TRBJ2-1	TGCGCCAGCAGCTTGACAGCGGGAGGTTCCTACAATGAGCAGTTCTTC	CASSLTAGGSYNEQFF
NA	NA	TRBV19	11	TRBJ1-2	TGTGCCAGTCTACCCACGAATGGCTACACCTTC	CASLPTNGYTF
NA	TRBD1	TRBV27	13	TRBJ1-6	TGTGCCAGCAGTTTAAGGACAGGGTTTCCCCTCCACTTT	CASSLRTGFPLHF
NA	TRBD1	TRBV11-3	16	TRBJ2-4	TGTGCCAGCAGCTTAGGGCAGGGGGTTGGTAAAAACATTCAGTACTTC	CASSLGQGVGKNIQYF
NA	NA	TRBV5-4	13	TRBJ2-7	TGTGCCAGCAGCTTGGGACAGCAATACGAGCAGTACTTC	CASSLGQQYEQYF
NA	NA	TRBV5-1	14	TRBJ2-3	TGCGCCAGCAGCCATCCGACAGGCACAGATACGCAGTATTTT	CASSHPTGTDTQYF
few	TRBD2	TRBV5-1	16	TRBJ2-5	TGCGCCAGCAGCGTCGGGACTAGCGGGGAACGAGAGACCCAGTACTTC	CASSVGTSGERETQYF
NA	NA	TRBV4-1	14	TRBJ1-1	TGCGCCAGCAGCCGCCGAGGGGGGAACACTGAAGCTTTCTTT	CASSRRGGNTEAFF
NA	TRBD1	TRBV2	15	TRBJ1-5	TGTGCCAGCAGGGAGGGGGGACAGCGCAATCAGCCCCAGCATTTT	CASREGGQRNQPQHF
NA	NA	TRBV6-4	13	TRBJ2-1	TGTGCCAGCAGTCAAGAGGAAAACAATGAGCAGTTCTTC	CASSQEENNEQFF
NA	TRBD1	TRBV5-4	15	TRBJ2-7	TGTGCCAGCAGCACCCGAAGACAGGGGGGACGCGAGCAGTACTTC	CASSTRRQGGREQYF
NA	NA	TRBV9	15	TRBJ1-3	TGTGCCAGCAGCGAAGCAGGCGTTACTGGAAACACCATATATTTT	CASSEAGVTGNTIYF
few	NA	TRBV4-1	11	TRBJ2-3	TGCGCCAGCAGCCAAGGGCATACGCAGTATTTT	CASSQGHTQYF
NA	TRBD2	TRBV2	18	TRBJ2-7	TGTGCCAGCACCGAGGGGGGCTTAAGGACTAGCGTCTCCTACGAGCAGTACTTC	CASTEGGLRTSVSYEQYF
NA	TRBD1	TRBV7-9	12	TRBJ1-2	TGTGCCAGCAGCGCGGACAGGGTTGGCTACACCTTC	CASSADRVGYTF
NA	TRBD2	TRBV19	16	TRBJ2-3	TGTGCCAGTACCCTTGGACTAGCGCTCGGTGCAGATACGCAGTATTTT	CASTLGLALGADTQYF
NA	TRBD2	TRBV4-1	18	TRBJ2-1	TGCGCCAGCAGCCAAGACTCTAGTAGACCGGGACTAGCGAAGAAGCAGTTCTTC	CASSQDSSRPGLAKKQFF
NA	TRBD1	TRBV28	16	TRBJ1-1	TGTGCCGTTTTACGGGGGACAGGGGATAAGGGCACTGAAGCTTTCTTT	CAVLRGTGDKGTEAFF
NA	NA	TRBV4-3	14	TRBJ2-5	TGCGCCAGCAGCCAAGAAGACAGGCGAGAGACCCAGTACTTC	CASSQEDRRETQYF
few	NA	TRBV19	15	TRBJ1-5	TGTGCCAGTAGTTATGGGGCGGACCCCAATCAGCCCCAGCATTTT	CASSYGADPNQPQHF
NA	NA	TRBV5-1	14	TRBJ2-7	TGCGCCAGCAGCTTGGACTACGTCGGGGACGAGCAGTACTTC	CASSLDYVGDEQYF
NA	NA	TRBV11-3	12	TRBJ1-1	TGTGCCAGCAGCTCGGACAGTGGGGAAGCTTTCTTT	CASSSDSGEAFF
few	NA	TRBV19	14	TRBJ1-1	TGTGCCAGTATTCTCCGGGGGTCGGACACTGAAGCTTTCTTT	CASILRGSDTEAFF
once	TRBD1	TRBV29-1	13	TRBJ1-4	TGCAGCGTTTTTACAGGGGGCCATGAAAAACTGTTTTTT	CSVFTGGHEKLFF
NA	NA	TRBV27	14	TRBJ1-5	TGTGCCAGCAGTTTATCCTTTCGCAATCAGCCCCAGCATTTT	CASSLSFRNQPQHF
NA	TRBD2	TRBV7-3	15	TRBJ2-4	TGTGCCAGCAGCAAACTAGCGGGGGGTCAAAACATTCAGTACTTC	CASSKLAGGQNIQYF
few	TRBD2	TRBV7-3	16	TRBJ2-1	TGTGCCAGCAGCGTAGAGGGACTAGCGGGAGATAATGAGCAGTTCTTC	CASSVEGLAGDNEQFF
NA	TRBD2	TRBV6-6	15	TRBJ2-1	TGTGCCAGCAGTTGGGGGGGACTCGGCCCCGATGAGCAGTTCTTC	CASSWGGLGPDEQFF
NA	TRBD2	TRBV10-3	17	TRBJ2-3	TGTGCCAGCCTCGAAGGGACCGGGACTAGATCCACAGATACGCAGTATTTT	CASLEGTGTRSTDTQYF
NA	TRBD2	TRBV7-2	14	TRBJ2-7	TGTGCCAGCAGCCTAGGCGGCGGGAGGGACGAGCAGTACTTC	CASSLGGGRDEQYF
few	NA	TRBV9	14	TRBJ2-3	TGTGCCAGCAGCGTAGGGTTAGTTATAGATACGCAGTATTTT	CASSVGLVIDTQYF
once	NA	TRBV4-1	13	TRBJ1-1	TGCGCCAGCAGCACCACATCGGGCACTGAAGCTTTCTTT	CASSTTSGTEAFF
NA	NA	TRBV19	13	TRBJ1-1	TGTGCCAGTAGTATATCGGGGAACACTGAAGCTTTCTTT	CASSISGNTEAFF